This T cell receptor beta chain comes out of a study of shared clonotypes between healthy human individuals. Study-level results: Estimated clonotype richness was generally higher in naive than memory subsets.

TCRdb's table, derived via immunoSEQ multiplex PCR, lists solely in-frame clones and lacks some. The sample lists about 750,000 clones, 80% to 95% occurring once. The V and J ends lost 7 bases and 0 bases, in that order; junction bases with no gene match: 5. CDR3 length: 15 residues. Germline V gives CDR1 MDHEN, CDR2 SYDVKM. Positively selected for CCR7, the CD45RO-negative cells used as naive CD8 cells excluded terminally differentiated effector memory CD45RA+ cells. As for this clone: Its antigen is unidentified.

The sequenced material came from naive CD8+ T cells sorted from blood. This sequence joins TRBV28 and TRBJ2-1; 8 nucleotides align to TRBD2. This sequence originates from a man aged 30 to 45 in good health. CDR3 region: CASTTSGSSYNEQFF. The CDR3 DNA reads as TGTGCCAGCACCACGAGCGGGAGCTCCTACAATGAGCAGTTCTTC. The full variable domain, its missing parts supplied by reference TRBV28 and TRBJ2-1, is DVKVTQSSRYLVKRTGEKVFLECVQDMDHENMFWYRQDPGLGLRLIYFSYDVKMKEKGDIPEGYSVSREKKERFSLILESASTNQTSMYLCASTTSGSSYNEQFFGPGTRLTVL.